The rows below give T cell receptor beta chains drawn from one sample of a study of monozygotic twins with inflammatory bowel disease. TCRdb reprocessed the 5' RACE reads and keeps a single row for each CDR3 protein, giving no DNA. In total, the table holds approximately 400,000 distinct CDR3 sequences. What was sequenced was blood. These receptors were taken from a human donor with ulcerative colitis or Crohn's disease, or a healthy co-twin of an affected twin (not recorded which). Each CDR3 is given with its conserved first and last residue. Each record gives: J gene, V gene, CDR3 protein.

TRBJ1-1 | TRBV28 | CASSLSTGEMAEAFF
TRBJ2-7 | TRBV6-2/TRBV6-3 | CASRLAGNYHEQYF
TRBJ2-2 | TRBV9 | CASSESTSGRSSSGELFF
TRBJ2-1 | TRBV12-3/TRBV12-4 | CASSDIAGSYNEQFF
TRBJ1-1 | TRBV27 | CASSSGAVTEAFF
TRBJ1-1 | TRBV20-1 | CQRRRQGTTEAFF
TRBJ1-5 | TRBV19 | CASTDRVGRNQPQHF
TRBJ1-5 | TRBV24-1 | CATRGRRQPQHF
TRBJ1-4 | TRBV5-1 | CASSLTGQTEKLFF
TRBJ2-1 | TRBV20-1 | CSARDGTNEQFF
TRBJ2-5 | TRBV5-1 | CASGSQAQGETQYF
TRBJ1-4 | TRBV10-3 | CAISESGVANEKLFF
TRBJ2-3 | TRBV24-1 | CATRGLAADTQYF
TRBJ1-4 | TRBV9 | CASAGAFGNEKLFF
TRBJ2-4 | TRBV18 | CASSPKISGTKNIQYF
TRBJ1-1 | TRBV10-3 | CAIRADGVGNTEAFF
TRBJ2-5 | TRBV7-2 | CASTRSGGGGETQYF
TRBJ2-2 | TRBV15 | CATGATGELFF
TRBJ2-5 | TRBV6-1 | CASSEDSGVGTQYF
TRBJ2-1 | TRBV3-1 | CASGQGHEQFF
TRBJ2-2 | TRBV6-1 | CASSRQDGWTGELFF
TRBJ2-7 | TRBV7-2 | CASSLSGDPNTYEQYF
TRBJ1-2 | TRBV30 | CAWSPPDRGYGYTF
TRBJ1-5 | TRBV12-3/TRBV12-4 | CASSFTNSEPQHF
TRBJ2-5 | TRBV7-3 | CASSLLLALASQETHYF
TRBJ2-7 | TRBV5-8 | CASSRGQAYEQYF
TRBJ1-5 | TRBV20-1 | CSARWAGENSNQPQHF
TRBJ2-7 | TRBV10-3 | CAISRTLYEQYF
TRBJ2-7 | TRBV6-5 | CASSYSSRGSSYEQYF
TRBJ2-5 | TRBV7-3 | CASSPGLAVQETQYF
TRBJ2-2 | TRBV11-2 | CASSRFWGANTGELFF
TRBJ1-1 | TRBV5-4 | CASSVKVQGTAFF
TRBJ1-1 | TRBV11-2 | CASSLQWTGNTEAFF
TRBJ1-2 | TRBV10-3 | CAISDGGNGRYGYTF
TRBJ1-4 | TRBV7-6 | CASSRQLGGNEKLFF
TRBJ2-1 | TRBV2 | CASSSTVINEQFF
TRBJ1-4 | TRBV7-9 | CASSDRDPNEKLFF
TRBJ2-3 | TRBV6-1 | CASKVADGTDTQYF
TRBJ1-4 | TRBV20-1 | CSARDQKRPQVFF
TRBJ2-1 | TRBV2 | CASSSQGASYNEQFF
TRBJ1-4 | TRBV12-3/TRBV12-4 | CASSKDIIGEKLFF
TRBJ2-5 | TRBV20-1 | CSARDALAGFETQYF
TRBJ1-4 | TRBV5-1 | CASSYRGATNEKLFF
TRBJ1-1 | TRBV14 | CASSQPGQGSEAFF
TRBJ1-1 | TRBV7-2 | CASSRREIGMNTEAFF
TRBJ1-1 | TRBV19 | CASSLIQGVGNTEAFF
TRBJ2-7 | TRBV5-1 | CASSARQSEVKDYEQYF
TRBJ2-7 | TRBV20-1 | CSASGLAEGEQYF
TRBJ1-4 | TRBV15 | CATSGIQGARGEKLFF
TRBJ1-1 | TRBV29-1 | CSPLPPAGLNTEAFF
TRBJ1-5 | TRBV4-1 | CASSQDLEDQPQHF
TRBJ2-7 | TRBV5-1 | CASSLASTLAGGEQYF
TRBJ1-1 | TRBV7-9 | CASSFKAVNTEAFF
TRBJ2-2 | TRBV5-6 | CASSGGADRYNTGELFF
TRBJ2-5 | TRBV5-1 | CASSWQGFQETQYF
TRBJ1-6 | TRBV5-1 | CASSLQGAFSPLHF
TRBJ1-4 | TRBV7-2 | CASSLARGATNEKLFF